This TCR beta chain was sequenced during a study of tumor-infiltrating lymphocytes in primary liver carcinoma (dated by TCRdb to about 2017). Regarding the complete study: Surgical resection was performed in China between 2015 and early 2016 on a few patients with histopathologically diagnosed primary liver carcinoma. Of the five patients, three men and two women aged 30 to 69 years, four had hepatocellular carcinoma and one had combined HCC and intrahepatic cholangiocarcinoma. The five patients had tumors staged T1-T3 N0M0, with maximum diameters ranging from roughly 4.2 to 11 cm. Each sample produced roughly 3.65 to 7.5 million productive TCRbeta reads, and read depth showed no significant difference between tissue types. For each liver tumor, the study sampled five regions along with adjacent normal tissue and blood, and applied TCRbeta repertoire sequencing, expression microarrays and whole-exome sequencing. TCRbeta repertoire sequencing covered about 35 specimens from 5 patients: around 25 tumor regions, 5 adjacent noncancerous liver tissues and 5 peripheral blood samples. Repertoires from technical replicates were highly reproducible, with mean shared-clone rates roughly 0.86 and correlation coefficients above 0.98. The research as a whole found: Because only the TCR beta chain was sequenced and unpaired alpha chains were not captured, true repertoire diversity is likely underestimated. Because the samples were bulk and unsorted, CD4+ and CD8+ T cell repertoires could not be compared. Repertoire overlap was higher between tumor regions (mean about 36%) than tumor-adjacent (17%) or tumor-blood (roughly 14%) pairs, consistent with antigen-driven expansion. The study included only a handful of patients, and the authors note findings should be validated in a larger study. A significantly larger repertoire fraction was made up by the top 250 clones in tumors than in blood (p = 0.039).

CDR1 and CDR2 are read off the germline V gene as SGHAT and FQNNGV. The CDR3 has 11 residues if both end residues are counted. A constant-region primer and ProtoScript II reverse transcriptase were used to reverse-transcribe TCRbeta-specific cDNA from roughly 480 ng total RNA. Construction of the TCRbeta libraries relied on three nested rounds of multiplex PCR, following a slightly modified ARM-PCR procedure. Each of the first two PCR rounds ran for approximately 10 cycles and used multiplex TRBV1-TRBV30 forward primers together with a Cbeta reverse primer. A final 25-cycle PCR with Deep VentR polymerase added sample barcodes and Illumina adapters. Amplicons of 200-500 bp were gel-purified with a QIAquick gel extraction kit before sequencing. An Illumina HiSeq 2500 was used to sequence the TCRbeta amplicons, generating 250-bp paired-end reads. Under the source paper's analysis protocol: To recover full CDR3 sequences, reads were quality-trimmed using Trimmomatic v0.33 and paired reads were then merged using FLASH v1.2.11. MiGEC v1.2.1b assigned V, D and J germline segments to the rearranged TCRbeta sequences. Clonotype statistics and Shannon-Wiener diversity indices were computed with VDJtools v1.0.0. Except for diversity analysis, only the 250 most abundant clonotypes of each sample were used in subsequent analyses to reduce sampling bias. TCRdb took the public reads, trimmed them with fastp at Q25, ran MiXCR for clone calling and kept in-frame beta chains. Identical CDR3 protein sequences are pooled into one entry, listed with their most common genes and DNA. These V and J calls are TCRdb output, not the study's own analysis. Recorded for this sample are 330,000 or so distinct CDR3 sequences; 65% of them occurred a single time. Jointly, the top ten make up about 6% of the sample.

Comments on this clonotype: This clone's antigen is unknown. This CDR3 fails to terminate in the conserved phenylalanine or tryptophan, so it likely reflects a read error. Because the CDR3's place on the DNA is in doubt, the DNA is left out and the CDR3 is given as listed by TCRdb.

Blood RNA was extracted from unsorted whole blood using TRIzol reagent, and germline DNA was obtained with the DNeasy Blood & Tissue kit. Patients had chronic HBV infection and were treatment-naive at sampling. About 3.6 milliliters of peripheral blood were collected into K2EDTA tubes before surgery. This TCR came from a man in his forties with primary liver carcinoma and hepatitis B virus infection. Material for sequencing was peripheral blood. The chain joins TRBV11-2 to TRBJ2-7. The CDR3: CASSLDAEQHL.